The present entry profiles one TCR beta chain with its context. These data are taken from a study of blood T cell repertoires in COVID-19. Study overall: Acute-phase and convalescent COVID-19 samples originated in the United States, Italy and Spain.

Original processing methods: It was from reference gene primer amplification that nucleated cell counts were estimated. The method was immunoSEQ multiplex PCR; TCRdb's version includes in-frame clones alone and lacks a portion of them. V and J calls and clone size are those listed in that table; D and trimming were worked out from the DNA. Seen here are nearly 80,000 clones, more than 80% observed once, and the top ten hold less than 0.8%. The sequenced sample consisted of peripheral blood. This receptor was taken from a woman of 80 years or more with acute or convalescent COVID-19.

This CDR3 reads CASSAGNQPQHF. The CDR3 nucleotides are TGTGCCAGCAGTGCGGGGAATCAGCCCCAGCATTTT. V and J are TRBV2 and TRBJ1-5; unclear D gene. The germline V gene encodes CDR1 SNHLY and CDR2 FYNNEI. This CDR3 spans 12 amino acids. Trimming cost V 4 bases and J 4 bases, with 5 bases left between them.